This T cell receptor beta chain was captured by sequencing in a study of glioma-infiltrating T cells after dendritic cell vaccination. The protocol was immunoSEQ multiplex PCR, while the TCRdb copy is restricted to in-frame clones and leaves out a portion. The data show roughly 98,000 clones, with under 90% seen just once and 15% to 18% held by the top ten. The source of this sequence is a human donor with glioblastoma. Sequencing used blood, obtained before dendritic cell vaccination.

The CDR3 DNA reads TGCAGTGCTAGAGTTATTAATGAGCAGTTCTTC. Amino acid sequence: CSARVINEQFF. The rearrangement links TRBV20-1 to TRBJ2-1; D remains unclear. V was clipped by 1 base and J by 7 bases, with 5 bases between them. The CDR3 consists of 11 residues. Germline CDR1 DFQATT, CDR2 SNEGSKA (reference sequence).